This T cell receptor (beta chain) emerged from a study of Ad26.COV2.S vaccination and SARS-CoV-2 variants. Regarding the study as a whole: Vaccine recipients surpassed placebo recipients in spike-specific TCR breadth. TCR breadth and depth estimates may have understated total T cell responses. Reportedly, spike-specific CD8+ and CD4+ T cell responses achieved substantial breadth once vaccination had taken place.

The count of this clone is one. Its antigen is unknown. CDR1 and CDR2 from the germline V gene are MNHNS and SASEGT. CDR3 length: 12 amino acids. V gave up 2 bases and J gave up 1 base, with 2 bases separating them. Treatment meaning: around 19 received Ad26.COV2.S at low or high dose, single or two shots; roughly 5 received placebo; per-sample allocation not given. Sampling was done on day 63 after the first vaccine or placebo injection. Here immunoSEQ multiplex PCR was the method, and the copy in TCRdb shows in-frame clones only, minus some. Among hundreds of thousands of clones, around 92% were seen once, and the ten largest hold around 1.7%.

The source of this sequence is a person between 18 and 60 years old who received the Ad26.COV2.S COVID-19 vaccine or a placebo. The source material was peripheral blood, sampled in a trial of Ad26.COV2.S vaccine versus placebo. V usage is TRBV6-1 and J usage is TRBJ1-2, with D unclear. CDR3 nucleotide sequence: TGTGCCAGCAGTGAATATAACTATGGCTACACCTTC. It encodes CASSEYNYGYTF.